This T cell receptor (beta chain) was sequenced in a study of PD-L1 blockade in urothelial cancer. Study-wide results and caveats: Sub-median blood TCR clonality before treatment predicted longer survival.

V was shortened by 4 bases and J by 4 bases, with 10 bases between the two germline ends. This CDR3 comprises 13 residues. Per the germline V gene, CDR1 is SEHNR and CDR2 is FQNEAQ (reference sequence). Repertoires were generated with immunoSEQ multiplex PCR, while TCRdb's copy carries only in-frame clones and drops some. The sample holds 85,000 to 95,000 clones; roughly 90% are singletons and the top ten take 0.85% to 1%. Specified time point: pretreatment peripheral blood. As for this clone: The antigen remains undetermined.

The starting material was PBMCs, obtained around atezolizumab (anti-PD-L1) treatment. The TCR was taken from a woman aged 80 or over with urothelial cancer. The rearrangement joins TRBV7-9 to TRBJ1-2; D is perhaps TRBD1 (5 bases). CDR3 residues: CASSSGQVYGYTF. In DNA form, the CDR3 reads TGTGCCAGCAGCTCCGGACAAGTCTATGGCTACACCTTC.